This T cell receptor beta chain emerged from a study of blood T cell repertoires in COVID-19. TCRdb's copy holds only in-frame clones and misses some; the assay was immunoSEQ multiplex PCR. The sample gives around 230,000 clones, 80% to 90% of which show up once; about 9.3% is in the top ten. Per germline, CDR1 SGHNT and CDR2 YENEEA. The CDR3 has 14 amino acids. Trimming removed 5 bases from V and 4 bases from J; junction bases left unmatched: 8. The chain joins TRBV11-3 to TRBJ2-7, with 7 bases identical to TRBD1. This TCR was recovered from a man between 40 and 49 years old who had recovered from COVID-19. Input material: PBMCs or T cells enriched from blood (not recorded which). Here the CDR3 reads CASSLPGQSYEQYF. DNA of the CDR3: TGTGCCAGCAGCCTTCCGGGACAGTCTTACGAGCAGTACTTC.